This TCR beta chain was obtained from a study of cytomegalovirus exposure and HLA in healthy donors. About this clone: Its matching antigen is unknown.

Study outcomes and limitations: An analysis that was carried out later associated approximately 17,000 TCR beta sequences with HLA alleles at 0.05 false discovery rate. Productive status was seen about 87% or about 30% of the time for most TCR beta V segments in an earlier analysis.

The V gene's germline CDR1 is SQVTM and CDR2 ANQGSEA. The CDR3 is 11 residues long. Researchers ran the PCR with 60 Vbeta and 13 Jbeta primers. Repertoires were generated with immunoSEQ multiplex PCR, while TCRdb's copy carries only in-frame clones and drops some. The data contain approximately 220,000 clones, 75% to 90% of them singletons. The sequence was obtained from a boy between 2 and 10 years old in good health and CMV-seronegative. V is TRBV29-1 and J is TRBJ2-5; D may be TRBD1 (5 bases). What was sequenced was PBMCs. The CDR3 region is CGAPFGETQYF. CDR3 nucleotides: TGCGGGGCCCCGTTTGGGGAGACCCAGTACTTC.